These 16 T cell receptor beta chains share one sample of origin, sequenced in a study of blood T cells in healthy people across ages. The use of a sample-barcoded 5' primer and a J-beta primer mix characterized a second PCR of roughly 6 to 11 cycles. TCRdb recomputed calls from the 5' RACE reads with MiXCR, one row per CDR3 protein. Of hundreds of thousands of distinct CDR3 sequences in the sample, 45% to 65% were seen once. The sequenced sample was blood. Every receptor here comes from a man in his fifties or sixties in good health.

The chain recombines TRBV18 with TRBJ1-4; 7 bases match TRBD1. Germline V gene data show CDR1 as KGHSH and CDR2 as LQKENI. The J segment lost 8 bases and the V segment lost 3 bases, leaving 6 bases of the junction unmatched. The CDR3 is made up of 14 amino acids. Here the CDR3 reads CASSPGQAWEKLFF. DNA of the CDR3: TGTGCCAGCTCACCTGGACAGGCTTGGGAAAAACTGTTTTTT. Full variable domain (remainder filled in from reference TRBV18 and TRBJ1-4): NAGVMQNPRHLVRRRGQEARLRCSPMKGHSHVYWYRQLPEEGLKFMVYLQKENIIDESGMPKERFSAEFPKEGPSILRIQQVVRGDSAAYFCASSPGQAWEKLFFGSGTQLSVL.

CDR3 region: CSVDSGSSGANVLTF. The CDR3 DNA reads as TGCAGCGTAGATTCAGGGAGCTCTGGGGCCAACGTCCTGACTTTC. The chain employs TRBV29-1 and TRBJ2-6; TRBD1 or TRBD2 may be the D gene (5 bases each). The CDR3 contains 15 residues. Trimming removed 6 bases at V and 0 bases at J, with 12 bases between. Germline values: CDR1 SQVTM, CDR2 ANQGSEA.

J is TRBJ2-7 and V is TRBV20-1, with D maybe TRBD2 (7 bases). Trimming cost V 6 bases and J 5 bases, with 17 bases left between them. This CDR3 comprises 13 residues. The germline V gene has CDR1 DFQATT and CDR2 SNEGSKA (reference sequence). The CDR3 DNA reads TGCAGTGCGGTCAAGGGGGGGTCCCACGAGCAGTACTTC. It is translated as CSAVKGGSHEQYF.

This clonotype was seen a handful of times. The J gene is TRBJ2-3, the V gene TRBV5-4; D remains ambiguous. Trimming cost V 0 bases and J 2 bases, with 10 bases left between them. The CDR3 is made up of 15 amino acids. In germline, CDR1 is SGHNT, CDR2 YYREEE (reference sequence). The CDR3: CASSLDQRSTDTQYF. The CDR3 coding sequence is TGTGCCAGCAGCTTGGATCAGAGGTCCACAGATACGCAGTATTTT.

This clonotype was detected only a few times. The V gene is TRBV5-1, the J gene TRBJ1-5; 7 bases are a match to TRBD1. The CDR3 contains 13 residues. Germline trimming cut 4 bases from V and 10 bases from J; bases unmatched to any gene: 8. Germline-derived CDR1 and CDR2 are SGHRS and YFSETQ. CDR3 region: CASSQGVGEPQHF. In DNA form, the CDR3 reads TGCGCCAGCAGCCAGGGGGTGGGTGAACCCCAGCATTTT.

CDR3 nucleotides: TGCAGTGCTAGGGAGACACCTTTCTACAATGAGCAGTTCTTC. It translates to CSARETPFYNEQFF. The rearrangement links TRBV20-1 to TRBJ2-1; D unclear. Trimming left V 3 bases short and J 3 bases short, with 12 bases between. The germline V gene has CDR1 DFQATT and CDR2 SNEGSKA (reference sequence). This CDR3 contains 14 residues.

This sequence joins TRBV20-1 and TRBJ1-4; no reliable D call. Germline V CDR1 and CDR2: DFQATT, SNEGSKA (reference sequence). Trimming removed 5 bases from V and 0 bases from J, with 13 bases in between. The CDR3 contains 15 residues. The CDR3 DNA follows: TGCAGTGCTGGGGATGTCCGTACAACTAATGAAAAACTGTTTTTT. The encoded protein is CSAGDVRTTNEKLFF.

The chain recombines TRBV20-1 with TRBJ1-2; D might be TRBD1 (5 bases). The V and J ends lost 6 bases and 8 bases respectively, with 22 bases between them. The CDR3 has 14 residues. Germline V lookup: CDR1 DFQATT, CDR2 SNEGSKA (reference sequence). The CDR3 DNA reads TGCAGTGCCCAGGTCCTGGCGGGGGGGAGAGGCTACACCTTC. Translating gives CSAQVLAGGRGYTF.

The chain links TRBV12-3 or TRBV12-4 to TRBJ1-1; D is possibly TRBD1 (5 bases). This CDR3 has 15 residues. Trimming removed 2 bases at V and 1 base at J, with 11 bases between. The CDR3 nucleotides are TGTGCCAGCAGTTTACCAGGGAACGGGAACACTGAAGCTTTCTTT. Translated: CASSLPGNGNTEAFF.

This clonotype was seen just once. Germline and junction disagree at one end, which may indicate a read error. The chain links TRBV7-9 to TRBJ2-1; D gene unclear. Per the germline V gene, CDR1 is SEHNR and CDR2 is FQNEAQ (reference sequence). This CDR3 is built from 15 residues. The CDR3 coding sequence is TGTGCCGGCAGCGCCGGGCCCACGATTCGCGATGAGCAGTTCTTC. Amino acid sequence: CAGSAGPTIRDEQFF.

In nucleotides, the CDR3 is TGCAGTGCTAGACCTGGGGGGAGCAATCAGCCCCAGCATTTT. The encoded protein is CSARPGGSNQPQHF. The chain is built from TRBV20-1 and TRBJ1-5; TRBD1 is a possible D gene (5 bases). Germline V gene data show CDR1 as DFQATT and CDR2 as SNEGSKA (reference sequence). The CDR3 is 14 residues long. V was clipped by 2 bases and J by 1 base, with 9 bases between them.

V gene TRBV20-1 combines with J gene TRBJ2-5, with D possibly TRBD2 on 6 matching bases. The end of the DNA aligns better with TRBJ2-7, so the J call may be wrong. The germline V gene has CDR1 DFQATT and CDR2 SNEGSKA (reference sequence). This CDR3 spans 14 amino acids. The CDR3 region is CSASPSGPNYEQYF. For the CDR3, the DNA is TGCAGTGCTAGCCCCAGCGGGCCCAACTACGAGCAGTACTTC.

This clonotype occurred once. This chain uses TRBV2 with TRBJ1-4; the D is unclear. Germline CDR1 reads SNHLY; CDR2 reads FYNNEI. The CDR3 contains 13 residues. Trimming left V 3 bases short and J 10 bases short, with 12 bases between. The CDR3 spells CASSDRRVGKLFF. In DNA form, the CDR3 reads TGTGCCAGCAGTGATCGGAGGGTGGGAAAACTGTTTTTT.

This clonotype was picked up a small number of times. The rearrangement joins TRBV27 to TRBJ1-2; 7 nucleotides line up with TRBD1. The germline CDR1 and CDR2 sequences are MNHEY and SMNVEV (reference sequence). The trim removed 3 bases at V and 1 base at J, leaving 2 bases unmatched. The CDR3 runs 14 residues. Here the CDR3 DNA reads TGTGCCAGCAGTTTGGGACAGAATAACTATGGCTACACCTTC. Its protein product is CASSLGQNNYGYTF.

The V and J genes are TRBV5-5 and TRBJ1-2; D unclear. The CDR3 runs 12 residues. Germline loops: CDR1 SGHKS, CDR2 YYEKEE (reference sequence). Deletions cut 2 bases from V and 8 bases from J, with 10 bases between. This CDR3 reads CASSLGPRGYTF. In nucleotides, the CDR3 is TGTGCCAGCAGCTTAGGCCCAAGGGGCTACACCTTC.

The V call is TRBV5-1, the J call TRBJ1-1, with TRBD1 as a possible D gene (6 bases). Germline-derived CDR1 and CDR2 are SGHRS and YFSETQ. This CDR3 contains 15 residues. The V end lost 1 base, the J end lost 4 bases, and 14 bases lay between the germline ends. The CDR3 is CASSLNPTGSTEAFF. Written as DNA, the CDR3 is TGCGCCAGCAGCTTGAATCCTACAGGGAGCACTGAAGCTTTCTTT. The full variable domain, with the rest looked up from reference TRBV5-1 and TRBJ1-1, is KAGVTQTPRYLIKTRGQQVTLSCSPISGHRSVSWYQQTPGQGLQFLFEYFSETQRNKGNFPGRFSGRQFSNSRSEMNVSTLELGDSALYLCASSLNPTGSTEAFFGQGTRLTVV.